At least ten counts were recorded for the clone carrying this TCR beta chain. The data derive from a study of low-dose radiotherapy and immunotherapy resistance in tumors. Priming of first-strand cDNA relied on TRAV- and TRBV-specific primers (covering alpha and beta chains). TCRs were amplified for approximately 21 PCR cycles with a constant-region primer and V-primer adapter. From the reads, TCRdb called clonotypes with MiXCR, one entry per CDR3 protein. Of about 82,000 distinct CDR3 sequences in the sample, under 20% were seen once. The CDR3 runs to 18 residues. Unmatched junction bases numbered 13, after V lost 5 bases and J lost 6 bases. Germline CDR1 SGHTA, CDR2 FQGTGA. Indicated time point: before trial treatment.

Sample: PBMCs, taken before treatment. This TCR was sampled from a male donor with prostate cancer. The chain couples TRBV7-3 to TRBJ2-1, with 13 bases matching TRBD2. CDR3 nucleotides: TGTGCCAGCAGCCCAGCCGCACCTAGGACTAGCGGGGGCAATGAGCAGTTCTTC. Its protein product is CASSPAAPRTSGGNEQFF. Variable domain in full (rest from reference TRBV7-3 and TRBJ2-1): GAGVSQTPSNKVTEKGKYVELRCDPISGHTALYWYRQSLGQGPEFLIYFQGTGAADDSGLPNDRFFAVRPEGSVSTLKIQRTERGDSAVYLCASSPAAPRTSGGNEQFFGPGTRLTVL.